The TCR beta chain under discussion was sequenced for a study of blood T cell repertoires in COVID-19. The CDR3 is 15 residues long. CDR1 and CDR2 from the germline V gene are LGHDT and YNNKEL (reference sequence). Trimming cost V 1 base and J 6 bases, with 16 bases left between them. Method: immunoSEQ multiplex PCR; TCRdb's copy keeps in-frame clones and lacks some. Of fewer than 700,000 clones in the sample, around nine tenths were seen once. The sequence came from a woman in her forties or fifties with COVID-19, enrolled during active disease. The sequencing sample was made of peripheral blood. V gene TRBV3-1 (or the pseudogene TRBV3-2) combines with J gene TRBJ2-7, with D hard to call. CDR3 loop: CASSQGGTLRVEQYF. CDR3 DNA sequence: TGTGCCAGCAGCCAAGGAGGTACCCTGCGTGTCGAGCAGTACTTC.